This is a list of T cell receptor beta chains from one sample in a study of CD8+ T cells in alopecia areata. Clones were sequenced by immunoSEQ multiplex PCR, and TCRdb holds only the in-frame ones, with some missing. The sample records tens of thousands of clones, approximately 66% being singletons. The sequences come from CD8+ T cells sorted from blood, collected at week 24, from a patient treated with tofacitinib. The receptors derive from a human donor with alopecia areata. CDR3s leave out the opening cysteine and the closing phenylalanine or tryptophan. Fields, in order: CDR3 protein, V gene.

ASSRPGQTYEQY | TRBV4-1
ASSLEGSYNEQF | TRBV13
ASSQSLASTGELF | TRBV4-2
ASSEGTGATEAF | TRBV5-1
ASSSASRPAYEQY | TRBV7-9
AWTSDYNEQF | TRBV30
ASSQEPQVYEQY | TRBV4-1
ASSLPGSLATQY | TRBV6-1
ASSHQGREQF | TRBV14
ASSFSGAYEQY | TRBV27
ASSEWTGSEAF | TRBV5-1
ASSLDSGYEQY | TRBV11-2
SVEVAGNEQY | TRBV29-1
ASSSSWTAGETQY | TRBV9
ASSPDREDQPQH | TRBV6-5
ASSQETGTITDTQY | TRBV4-3
ASSQADSGYEQY | TRBV4-1
ASSPAFSVRDYEQY | TRBV4-1
ASSLDPTFSYEQY | TRBV5-8
AWSVRTSGGPSTDTQY | TRBV30
SVVWGDEQY | TRBV29-1
ASSLAQGGLETQY | TRBV5-4
ASSPWGGSNSPLH | TRBV4-1
ASSLTRIDTQY | TRBV7-3
ASSIAGLGSYEQY | TRBV19
ASSQDADTNQETQY | TRBV4-2
AWSWSHEQF | TRBV30
ASSLDDYNEQF | TRBV27
ASSLPSVGGRNTEAF | TRBV5-1
ASSFTAQGANTEAF | TRBV5-1